This is a list of T cell receptor beta chains from one sample in a study of CD8 T cells in Susac syndrome. TCRdb reprocessed the immunoSEQ multiplex PCR reads with MiXCR, giving one entry per CDR3 protein. The repertoire holds around 300,000 distinct CDR3 sequences, almost 85% seen once, with 0.21% in the top ten. Sequenced input: CD8+ T cells from PBMCs. Receptor source: a human donor with multiple sclerosis. Each CDR3 is given with its conserved first and last residue. Fields, in order: clone size, J gene, V gene, D gene, CDR3 DNA, CDR3 protein. A D gene is named only where the DNA matches it firmly. Size tells how often a clone was seen (once, few, many) or the class of an expanded clone, and some rows leave it out.

NA,TRBJ2-7,TRBV20-1,NA,TGCAGTGCTAGCACTCCGGGACGGGAGACCTACGAGCAGTACTTC,CSASTPGRETYEQYF
NA,TRBJ2-3,TRBV11-2,NA,TGTGCCAGCAGCTTAGATGGCGGGTACACAGATACGCAGTATTTT,CASSLDGGYTDTQYF
few,TRBJ1-1,TRBV5-4,NA,TGTGCCAGCAGCCCCCCCTCGGATGAAGCTTTCTTT,CASSPPSDEAFF
NA,TRBJ1-2,TRBV7-6,NA,TGTGCCAGCAGCTTAAAACCGAGATGGGGCTACACCTTC,CASSLKPRWGYTF
NA,TRBJ2-1,TRBV6-5,NA,TGTGCCAGCAGTTACTCGATCGGTCTTGCCTACAATGAGCAGTTCTTC,CASSYSIGLAYNEQFF
NA,TRBJ2-7,TRBV28,NA,TGTGCCAGCAAACTCCATTTAGGCGGCGAGCAGTACTTC,CASKLHLGGEQYF
NA,TRBJ2-7,TRBV6-5,TRBD2,TGTGCCAGCAGGTTGACTAGCCGAGCCTACGAGCAGTACTTC,CASRLTSRAYEQYF
NA,TRBJ1-1,TRBV18,NA,TGTGCCAGCTCCCCCGGGTTACCGGACACTGAAGCTTTCTTT,CASSPGLPDTEAFF
NA,TRBJ2-1,TRBV24-1,NA,TGTGCCACCAGTGATTTAGGGCCCCCGGACAGTCACAATGAGCAGTTCTTC,CATSDLGPPDSHNEQFF
NA,TRBJ1-1,TRBV30,TRBD1,TGTGCCTGGAATCCCGGGACAGTGAACACTGAAGCTTTCTTT,CAWNPGTVNTEAFF
NA,TRBJ2-3,TRBV6-5,TRBD2,TGTGCCAGCAGTTGGTCTAGCGGGTCCGATACGCAGTATTTT,CASSWSSGSDTQYF
once,TRBJ1-2,TRBV9,TRBD1,TGTGCCAGCACCACTTCCGCGGCGGGGACAGGGGCCTATGGCTACACCTTC,CASTTSAAGTGAYGYTF
NA,TRBJ1-2,TRBV11-2,NA,TGTGCCAGCAGCCCTCCACTATATCGGGCAGGGGACGGCTACACCTTC,CASSPPLYRAGDGYTF
NA,TRBJ1-2,TRBV7-9,TRBD1,TGTGCCAGCAGCTCCCGGGACAGGGGCGAGGACTATGGCTACACCTTC,CASSSRDRGEDYGYTF
once,TRBJ1-5,TRBV20-1,TRBD1,TGCAGTGCTAGGACAGGGCGCAATCAGCCCCAGCATTTT,CSARTGRNQPQHF
NA,TRBJ2-1,TRBV27,NA,TGTGCCAGCAGTCCTCTAACGGGAAGATCCTACAATGAGCAGTTCTTC,CASSPLTGRSYNEQFF
NA,TRBJ1-2,TRBV15,NA,TGTGCCACCAGCAGAGATCCATCGGGGGGGGATGGCTACACCTTC,CATSRDPSGGDGYTF
NA,TRBJ2-7,TRBV4-3,NA,TGCGCCAGCAGCCAAGAAAGGAGCGATGAGCAGTACTTC,CASSQERSDEQYF
once,TRBJ1-2,TRBV4-3,NA,TGCGCCAGCAGCCCTGGGCGGGAGTGGAACTATGGCTACACCTTC,CASSPGREWNYGYTF
once,TRBJ2-2,TRBV28,TRBD2,TGTGCCAGCAGCCCCGGGACTAGCCGCCTTCCTTTCACCGGGGAGCTGTTTTTT,CASSPGTSRLPFTGELFF
NA,TRBJ1-5,TRBV12-3/TRBV12-4,NA,TGTGCCAGCAGTTTAGGGGCAGATTATAGCAATCAGCCCCAGCATTTT,CASSLGADYSNQPQHF
NA,TRBJ2-1,TRBV28,NA,TGTGCCAGCAGACCCTCGAGAACACTCAATGAGCAGTTCTTC,CASRPSRTLNEQFF
few,TRBJ2-7,TRBV4-3,TRBD2,TGCGCCAGCAGCCCTGGACTAGCGCGGTACGAGCAGTACTTC,CASSPGLARYEQYF
NA,TRBJ1-2,TRBV28,NA,TGTGCCAGCAGTTTATATACAGGACAGTCTCCGGGGGGCTACACCTTC,CASSLYTGQSPGGYTF
few,TRBJ1-4,TRBV4-3,NA,TGCGCCAGCAGCCATGATAGGGGTAATGAAAAACTGTTTTTT,CASSHDRGNEKLFF
NA,TRBJ2-7,TRBV20-1,TRBD2,TGCAGTGCTAGAGCTAGCGGGAGAGCCCAACTCTACGAGCAGTACTTC,CSARASGRAQLYEQYF
NA,TRBJ2-7,TRBV29-1,NA,TGCAGCGTTGAAGTAAGTAGCTACGAGCAGTACTTC,CSVEVSSYEQYF
NA,TRBJ1-2,TRBV20-1,NA,TGCAGTGCTAGAGAACCAGGGCCAAACTATGGCTACACCTTC,CSAREPGPNYGYTF
NA,TRBJ2-7,TRBV5-6,TRBD2,TGTGCCAGCAGTCCCGGGACTAGACCCTACGAGCAGTACTTC,CASSPGTRPYEQYF
NA,TRBJ2-2,TRBV5-6,NA,TGTGCCAGCAGCCGAAGTGCGGGCCTAGGGAACACGCCGAACACCGGGGAGCTGTTTTTT,CASSRSAGLGNTPNTGELFF
NA,TRBJ1-1,TRBV5-6,NA,TGTGCCAGCAGCTTGGGGGGATACGGCACTGAAGCTTTCTTT,CASSLGGYGTEAFF
NA,TRBJ1-5,TRBV27,NA,TGTGCCAGCAGTTTTCTGGGGTTCAGCAATCAGCCCCAGCATTTT,CASSFLGFSNQPQHF
NA,TRBJ1-1,TRBV6-2/TRBV6-3,NA,TGTGCCAGCAGTTACTCAGGGGAGAATCCCACTGAAGCTTTCTTT,CASSYSGENPTEAFF
once,TRBJ2-7,TRBV18,NA,TGTGCCAGCTCACCAGTCTCGACTAACGAGCAGTACTTC,CASSPVSTNEQYF
NA,TRBJ2-1,TRBV6-5,TRBD2,TGTGCCAGCAGTTACGGGACTAGCGGGAACTACAATGAGCAGTTCTTC,CASSYGTSGNYNEQFF
once,TRBJ2-7,TRBV27,NA,TGTGCCAGTAAAGGGGACCCTTCGCAGACAGAGCAGTACTTC,CASKGDPSQTEQYF
NA,TRBJ2-1,TRBV11-2,TRBD2,TGTGCCAGCAGCTTAGCCCCGACTAGCGGAAGCCCCAATGAGCAGTTCTTC,CASSLAPTSGSPNEQFF
NA,TRBJ1-1,TRBV6-1,NA,TGTGCCAGCAGTGAAGCCGGTCCGACGCTAGAAGCTTTCTTT,CASSEAGPTLEAFF
few,TRBJ1-1,TRBV6-2/TRBV6-3,NA,TGTGCCAGCAGTTACCTGAGGTTCGACACTGAAGCTTTCTTT,CASSYLRFDTEAFF
NA,TRBJ1-1,TRBV30,NA,TGTGCCTGGACAGGACTCCCGAACACTGAAGCTTTCTTT,CAWTGLPNTEAFF
once,TRBJ2-7,TRBV9,NA,TGTGCCAGCAGCGTAGAACAGTTTTCCTACGAGCAGTACTTC,CASSVEQFSYEQYF
NA,TRBJ2-7,TRBV19,TRBD2,TGTGCCAGTAGTACGGCGGGACTAGCCTACGAGCAGTACTTC,CASSTAGLAYEQYF
few,TRBJ2-7,TRBV6-5,NA,TGTGCCAGCTCTTCCGGGCGCTACGAGCAGTACTTC,CASSSGRYEQYF
NA,TRBJ1-4,TRBV7-2,TRBD1,TGTGCCAGCAGCACCCAGGGACAGGGGCTGTTTTTT,CASSTQGQGLFF